The 23 T cell receptor beta chains below come from one sample, sequenced in a study of shared clonotypes between healthy human individuals. Assay used: immunoSEQ multiplex PCR; TCRdb lists only in-frame clones, some missing. The table shows 1.5 million to 2.5 million clones, with just under 95% occurring only once. Naive-designated CD8 cells lacked CD45RO, were positively enriched for CCR7, and omitted terminally differentiated effector memory CD45RA+ cells. The sample consisted of naive CD8+ T cells sorted from blood. The receptors were gathered from a man between 18 and 35 years old in good health.

This clone was recorded only once. The chain joins TRBV13 to TRBJ1-2; 9 positions agree with TRBD1. The germline V gene encodes CDR1 PRHDT and CDR2 FYEKMQ (reference sequence). J lost 5 bases, V lost 5 bases, and 6 bases had no gene match. The CDR3 spans 14 residues. The CDR3 sequence: CASSVNRGHYGYTF. DNA of the CDR3: TGTGCCAGCAGCGTTAACAGGGGGCATTATGGCTACACCTTC.

The rearrangement joins TRBV6-5 to TRBJ1-5; possible D gene TRBD1, 5 bases. V dropped 6 bases and J dropped 1 base, with 13 bases sitting between them. CDR1 MNHEY and CDR2 SVGAGI come from the germline V gene. The CDR3 has 15 amino acids. This CDR3 reads CASRPQGTSNQPQHF. The CDR3 DNA reads TGTGCCAGCAGACCCCAAGGGACCAGCAATCAGCCCCAGCATTTT.

The gene calls are TRBV2 and TRBJ2-3, with TRBD2 matching over 10 bases. Germline CDR1 and CDR2: SNHLY and FYNNEI. J lost 1 base, V lost 2 bases, and 3 bases had no gene match. CDR3 size: 16 residues. CDR3 in DNA: TGTGCCAGCAGTGAAAGGCTAGCGGGGGGCACAGATACGCAGTATTTT. The encoded protein is CASSERLAGGTDTQYF. Full variable domain (remainder filled in from reference TRBV2 and TRBJ2-3): EPEVTQTPSHQVTQMGQEVILRCVPISNHLYFYWYRQILGQKVEFLVSFYNNEISEKSEIFDDQFSVERPDGSNFTLKIRSTKLEDSAMYFCASSERLAGGTDTQYFGPGTRLTVL.

The V gene is TRBV11-2, the J gene TRBJ2-7, with D unclear. The length of the CDR3 is 13 residues. Germline-derived CDR1 and CDR2 are SGHAT and FQNNGV. V shed 0 bases and J shed 2 bases, with 5 bases lying between them. CDR3 region: CASSLDKPYEQYF. The CDR3, as DNA: TGTGCCAGCAGCTTAGACAAACCCTACGAGCAGTACTTC.

In DNA, the CDR3 is TGTGCCAGCAGTGAGACAGCGATGAACACTGAAGCTTTCTTT. Its translation is CASSETAMNTEAFF. The chain carries TRBV6-6 and TRBJ1-1, with D perhaps matching TRBD1 (5 bases). The length of the CDR3 is 14 residues. Between the trimmed V and J ends, which lost 5 bases and 0 bases, there was a span of 10 bases. Germline V gene sequence: CDR1 MNHNY, CDR2 SVGAGI (reference sequence).

V usage is TRBV4-3 and J usage is TRBJ2-1; 11 bases fit TRBD1. The CDR3 spans 16 residues. After removal of 5 bases from V and 8 bases from J, the junction contained 11 bases not matched to a gene. CDR1 is LGHNA and CDR2 is YSLEER in the germline V gene. In nucleotides, the CDR3 is TGCGCCAGCAGCTCCTGGACAGGGGGCCTCATCCATGAGCAGTTCTTC. Translation: CASSSWTGGLIHEQFF.

This rearrangement joins TRBV5-6 to TRBJ2-5; 7 positions match TRBD1. The J call may not be correct, given that the DNA end is closer to TRBJ2-7. This CDR3 is 15 amino acids long. The germline CDR1 and CDR2 sequences are SGHDT and YYEEEE. The DNA for the CDR3 is TGTGCCAGCAGCTTGGCAGGGACAGTAACCTACGAGCAGTACTTC. Its protein product is CASSLAGTVTYEQYF.

The chain uses TRBV27 and TRBJ1-2, with 9 bases fitting TRBD1. Per the germline V gene, CDR1 is MNHEY and CDR2 is SMNVEV (reference sequence). Unmatched junction bases numbered 11, after V lost 5 bases and J lost 7 bases. This CDR3 comprises 15 residues. Here the CDR3 reads CASSSSGTGRGGYTF. The CDR3 DNA sequence: TGTGCCAGCAGTAGTTCCGGGACAGGGCGGGGTGGCTACACCTTC.

The CDR3 protein is CASSLIGGPYGNSPLHF. The CDR3, as DNA: TGTGCCAGCAGCCTCATTGGGGGGCCTTACGGAAATTCACCCCTCCACTTT. The chain uses TRBV7-9 and TRBJ1-6; a possible D gene is TRBD1 (6 bases). The CDR3 contains 17 residues. Germline V CDR1 and CDR2: SEHNR, FQNEAQ (reference sequence). V was clipped by 5 bases and J by 7 bases, with 21 bases between them.

The gene calls are TRBV4-3 and TRBJ2-3; TRBD2 matches 7 bases. The V gene's germline CDR1 is LGHNA and CDR2 YSLEER. V lost 1 base to trimming and J lost 0 bases; unmatched junction nucleotides: 4. The CDR3 is 16 residues long. CDR3 in amino acids: CASSQVWGGSTDTQYF. The CDR3, as DNA: TGCGCCAGCAGCCAAGTTTGGGGGGGAAGCACAGATACGCAGTATTTT.

V usage is TRBV2 and J usage is TRBJ2-1, with D possibly being TRBD2 (6 bases). The CDR3 length is 15 residues. CDR1 SNHLY and CDR2 FYNNEI come from the germline V gene. V dropped 1 base and J dropped 5 bases, with 12 bases sitting between them. Written as DNA, the CDR3 is TGTGCCAGCAGTGAAGGGGCGGGGCGCGACAATGAGCAGTTCTTC. Translating gives CASSEGAGRDNEQFF.

The rearrangement links TRBV9 to TRBJ2-2; weak D call: TRBD1 (6 bases). Trimming pared 0 bases from V and 0 bases from J, leaving 12 bases between. Germline assignment: CDR1 SGDLS and CDR2 YYNGEE. CDR3 size: 17 residues. The CDR3 nucleotides are TGTGCCAGCAGCGTAGCTACGGCAGGGGCGAACACCGGGGAGCTGTTTTTT. Translated, it gives CASSVATAGANTGELFF.

The chain links TRBV7-6 to TRBJ2-7, with D tentatively TRBD2 (6 bases). CDR3 size: 13 residues. Germline V gives CDR1 SGHVS, CDR2 FNYEAQ. Trimming pared 5 bases from V and 6 bases from J, leaving 14 bases between. For the CDR3, the DNA is TGTGCCAGCAGCCCCGAATGGCGGGGCGAGCAGTACTTC. Its translation: CASSPEWRGEQYF.

The rearrangement links TRBV4-1 to TRBJ2-7; TRBD2 matches 8 bases. The ends lost 0 bases at V and 0 bases at J; junction bases unmatched: 4. Germline V gene sequence: CDR1 MGHRA, CDR2 YSYEKL. The CDR3 is 16 amino acids. The CDR3 sequence: CASSQDPGGVSYEQYF. In DNA form, the CDR3 reads TGCGCCAGCAGCCAAGATCCGGGAGGGGTCTCCTACGAGCAGTACTTC.

V usage is TRBV6-1 and J usage is TRBJ1-1; a weak D match, TRBD1 (5 bases). CDR3 length: 15 residues. V was trimmed by 2 bases and J by 8 bases, leaving 18 bases between them. Germline loops: CDR1 MNHNS, CDR2 SASEGT. The CDR3 DNA sequence: TGTGCCAGCAGTGAACTGGGGGGACCCCCCAAAGAAGCTTTCTTT. Its protein is CASSELGGPPKEAFF.

This clone was seen only once. Within the sample, other DNA sequences also encode this same CDR3. The chain uses TRBV20-1 and TRBJ2-1; possibly TRBD2 for D (6 bases). The CDR3 extends over 11 amino acids. The ends were cut back, 3 bases at V and 7 bases at J, with 7 bases in the middle. Germline V gene sequence: CDR1 DFQATT, CDR2 SNEGSKA (reference sequence). The CDR3 DNA is TGCAGTGCTAGGGAGGGGAATGAGCAGTTCTTC. Residues: CSAREGNEQFF.

CDR3: CASSKRQGEGNTIYF. The CDR3 DNA reads TGTGCCAGCTCCAAGCGACAGGGTGAGGGAAACACCATATATTTT. This chain joins TRBV18 and TRBJ1-3; 7 nucleotides agree with TRBD1. The CDR3 has 15 amino acids. The V gene end was trimmed by 6 bases and the J gene end by 4 bases; junction bases not matched to a gene: 9. Germline lookup yields CDR1 KGHSH and CDR2 LQKENI.

V and J are TRBV9 and TRBJ2-5, with D possibly matching TRBD2 (6 bases). Germline CDR1 and CDR2: SGDLS and YYNGEE. V lost 4 bases, J lost 5 bases, and 15 bases lay in between. The CDR3 consists of 14 residues. The CDR3 loop reads CASSSGRLAETQYF. CDR3 nucleotide sequence: TGTGCCAGCAGCTCAGGGAGGTTGGCGGAGACCCAGTACTTC.

The chain is built from TRBV27 and TRBJ2-7; 7 bases match TRBD1. Germline values: CDR1 MNHEY, CDR2 SMNVEV (reference sequence). The J segment lost 3 bases and the V segment lost 3 bases, leaving 5 bases of the junction unmatched. The CDR3 is made up of 14 amino acids. The CDR3 region is CASSFMGQHYEQYF. CDR3 in DNA: TGTGCCAGCAGTTTTATGGGACAGCACTACGAGCAGTACTTC.

The gene calls are TRBV19 and TRBJ2-1, with D tentatively TRBD2 (6 bases). V gave up 3 bases and J gave up 0 bases, with 9 bases separating them. The CDR3 is 15 amino acids. Germline V CDR1 and CDR2: LNHDA, SQIVND (reference sequence). The DNA for the CDR3 is TGTGCCAGTAGTATGGCGGGAAGCTCCTACAATGAGCAGTTCTTC. It is translated as CASSMAGSSYNEQFF.

This chain joins TRBV7-8 and TRBJ1-4; a possible D gene is TRBD1 (5 bases). Germline lookup yields CDR1 SGHVS and CDR2 FQNEAQ. The V end lost 5 bases, the J end lost 3 bases, and 13 bases lay between the germline ends. The CDR3 sequence is 15 residues long. CDR3 coding DNA: TGTGCCAGCAGCCCTGTTGGGGGAGCTAATGAAAAACTGTTTTTT. Its protein product is CASSPVGGANEKLFF.

The chain uses TRBV29-1 and TRBJ1-3; D ambiguous. V lost 7 bases and J lost 0, with 16 bases in between. Per germline, CDR1 SQVTM and CDR2 ANQGSEA. The CDR3 contains 15 residues. The CDR3 sequence: CSAQDSSYSGNTIYF. In DNA, the CDR3 is TGCAGCGCCCAGGACTCGAGTTACTCTGGAAACACCATATATTTT.

This clone was picked up one time. The gene calls are TRBV18 and TRBJ1-1; 9 positions agree with TRBD1. Germline V gives CDR1 KGHSH, CDR2 LQKENI. The J segment lost 3 bases and the V segment lost 3 bases, leaving 2 bases of the junction unmatched. The CDR3 loop spans 14 amino acids. CDR3 residues: CASSPGQGHTEAFF. The CDR3 region has the DNA TGTGCCAGCTCACCGGGACAGGGACACACTGAAGCTTTCTTT.